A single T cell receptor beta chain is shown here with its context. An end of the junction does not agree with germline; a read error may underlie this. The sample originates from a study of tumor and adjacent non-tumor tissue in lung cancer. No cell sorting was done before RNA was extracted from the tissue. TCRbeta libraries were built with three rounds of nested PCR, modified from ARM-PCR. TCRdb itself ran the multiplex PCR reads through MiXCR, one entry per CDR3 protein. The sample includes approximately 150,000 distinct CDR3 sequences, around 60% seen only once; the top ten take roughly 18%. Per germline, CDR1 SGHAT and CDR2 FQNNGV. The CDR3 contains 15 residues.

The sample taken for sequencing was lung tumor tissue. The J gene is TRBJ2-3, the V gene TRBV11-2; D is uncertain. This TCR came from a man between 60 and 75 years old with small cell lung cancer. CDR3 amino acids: CASSPWFDNTDTRYF. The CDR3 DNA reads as TGTGCCAGTAGCCCATGGTTTGACAACACAGATACGCGGTATTTT.